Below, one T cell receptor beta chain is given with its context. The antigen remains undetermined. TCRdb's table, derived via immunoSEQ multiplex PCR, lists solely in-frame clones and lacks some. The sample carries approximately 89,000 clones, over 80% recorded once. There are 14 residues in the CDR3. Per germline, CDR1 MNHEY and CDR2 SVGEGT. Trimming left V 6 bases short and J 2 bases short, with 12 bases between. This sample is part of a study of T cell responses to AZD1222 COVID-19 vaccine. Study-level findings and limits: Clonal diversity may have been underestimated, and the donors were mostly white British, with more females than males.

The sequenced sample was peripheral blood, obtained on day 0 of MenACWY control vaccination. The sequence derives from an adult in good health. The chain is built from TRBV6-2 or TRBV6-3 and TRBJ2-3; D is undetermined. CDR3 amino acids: CASSRVPDTDTQYF. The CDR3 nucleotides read TGTGCCAGCAGCCGGGTGCCCGACACAGATACGCAGTATTTT.